This TCR beta chain was recorded in a study of T cells after yellow fever vaccination. TCRdb processed the 5' RACE reads anew with MiXCR; each CDR3 protein has one entry. The sample contains about 300,000 distinct CDR3 sequences, 7.5% to 9% of which appear only once. Whole-study results and caveats: The booster response re-showed most primary clones: 96% CD4, around 85% CD8. Clonotypes appearing in both CD4 and CD8 compartments existed, and their share was small. The secondary T-cell response peaked on day 5, not day 15, but was weaker.

This clonotype showed up many times. Its antigen is currently unknown. The sample here was CD4+ T cells sorted from PBMCs, taken 5 days after the yellow fever booster vaccination. This TCR was recovered from a man aged 18 to 35 who received the YFV17D yellow fever vaccine.

CDR3 DNA: TGTGCCTGGGGACGAAGGGATACGCAGTATTTT. This gives the protein CAWGRRDTQYF. This chain joins TRBV30 and TRBJ2-3; D ambiguous. V was shortened by 5 bases and J by 6 bases, with 9 bases between the two germline ends. Germline CDR1 is GTSNPN and CDR2 is SVGIG (reference sequence). The CDR3 sequence is 11 residues long.